This T cell receptor beta chain is drawn from a study of shared clonotypes between healthy human individuals. At the deep level, the assay was run. This table comes from immunoSEQ multiplex PCR, and its TCRdb copy is limited to in-frame clones, with some not included. This table holds roughly 330,000 clones, roughly 70% found once. A split of CD4+ cells into CD45RA+ naive and CD45RA-negative memory subsets was performed. Study-wide results and caveats: Donor scarcity curtailed the genetic and exposure-history diversity represented herein. Naive subsets tended to show greater estimated richness than memory subsets.

A note on this clone: No antigen is known for it.

V lost 1 base and J 7 bases, leaving 5 bases between the germline ends. This CDR3 region has 12 residues. CDR1 SEHNR and CDR2 FQNEAQ come from the germline V gene (reference sequence). The source is a man aged 25 to 40 in good health. The V and J genes are TRBV7-9 and TRBJ2-1; D gene uncertain. Sequenced material: memory CD4+ T cells sorted from blood. The sample's subset: CD45RA-negative fraction. CDR3 amino acids: CASSLDRNEQFF. The CDR3 DNA reads TGTGCCAGCAGCTTAGATAGGAATGAGCAGTTCTTC.